Included here is one TCR beta chain sequence, with context. The multiple sclerosis control group consisted of treatment-naive patients whose relapsing-remitting disease, which was either stable or active, fulfilled revised McDonald criteria. Negative isolation was used for CD8+ and CD4+ T cells and FACS enrichment for TEMRA cells. The sample is drawn from a study of CD8 T cells in Susac syndrome. Reverse transcription used about 0.45 to 1 ug RNA and random hexamers. TCR beta CDR3 was amplified by immunoSEQ covering 54 Vbeta and 13 Jbeta. TCRdb reprocessed the immunoSEQ multiplex PCR reads with MiXCR, giving one entry per CDR3 protein. Among over 300,000 distinct CDR3 sequences listed, just over 90% were seen once. The CDR3 loop spans 17 amino acids. V gave up 3 bases and J gave up 6 bases, with 25 bases separating them. The germline V gene encodes CDR1 DFQATT and CDR2 SNEGSKA (reference sequence).

Material: CD4+ T cells from PBMCs. The chain couples TRBV20-1 to TRBJ2-3, with D uncertain. The clonotype was recovered from a human donor with multiple sclerosis. CDR3 amino acids: CSASKILGHMQDDTQYF. CDR3 coding DNA: TGCAGTGCTAGTAAGATCTTAGGCCATATGCAGGATGATACGCAGTATTTT.